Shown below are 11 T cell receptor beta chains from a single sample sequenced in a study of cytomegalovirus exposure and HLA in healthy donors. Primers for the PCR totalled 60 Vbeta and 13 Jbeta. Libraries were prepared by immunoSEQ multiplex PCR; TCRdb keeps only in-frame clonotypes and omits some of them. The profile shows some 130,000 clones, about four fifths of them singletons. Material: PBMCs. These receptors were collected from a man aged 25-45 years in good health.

The CDR3, as DNA: TGTGCCACCAGCGCCATTAGCGGGAAGGCGGGGGAGCAGTACTTC. Its protein product is CATSAISGKAGEQYF. The rearrangement uses TRBV15 and TRBJ2-7, with 8 bases identical to TRBD2. CDR1 and CDR2 from the germline V gene are LNHNV and YYDKDF (reference sequence). This CDR3 comprises 15 residues. V trimming: 5 bases; J trimming: 7 bases; junction bases outside the gene matches: 13.

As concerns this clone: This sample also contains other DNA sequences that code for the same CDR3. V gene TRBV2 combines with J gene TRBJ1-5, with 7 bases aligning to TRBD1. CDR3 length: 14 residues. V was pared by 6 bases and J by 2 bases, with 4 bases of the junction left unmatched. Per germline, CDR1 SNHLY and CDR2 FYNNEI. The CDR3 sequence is CASSGTGGNQPQHF. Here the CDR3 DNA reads TGTGCCAGCAGCGGTACAGGGGGCAATCAGCCCCAGCATTTT.

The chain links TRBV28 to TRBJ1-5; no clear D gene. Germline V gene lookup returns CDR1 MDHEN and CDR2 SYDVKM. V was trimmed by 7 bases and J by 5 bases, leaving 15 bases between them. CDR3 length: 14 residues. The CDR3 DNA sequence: TGTGCCAGCAAAGCCCCCACGACTCATCAGCCCCAGCATTTT. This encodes CASKAPTTHQPQHF.

DNA for the CDR3: TGTGCCAGCAGCCAAGCCCTCTTGGGACTAGCGGGAGGGTTCGACAATGAGCAGTTCTTC. The encoded protein is CASSQALLGLAGGFDNEQFF. V and J are TRBV4-2 and TRBJ2-1; 16 bases align to TRBD2. The CDR3 sequence is 20 residues long. Germline V gene lookup returns CDR1 LGHNA and CDR2 YNFKEQ. After removal of 1 base from V and 5 bases from J, the junction contained 11 bases not matched to a gene.

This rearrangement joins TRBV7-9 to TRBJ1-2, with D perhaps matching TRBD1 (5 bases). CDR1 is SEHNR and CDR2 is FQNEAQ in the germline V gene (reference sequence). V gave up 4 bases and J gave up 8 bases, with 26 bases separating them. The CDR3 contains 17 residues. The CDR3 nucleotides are TGTGCCAGCAGCTCCCTGGTTGAGTCAGGGTCGACTCTCGGCTACACCTTC. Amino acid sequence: CASSSLVESGSTLGYTF. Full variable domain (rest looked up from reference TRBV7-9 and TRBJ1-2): DTGVSQNPRHKITKRGQNVTFRCDPISEHNRLYWYRQTLGQGPEFLTYFQNEAQLEKSRLLSDRFSAERPKGSFSTLEIQRTEQGDSAMYLCASSSLVESGSTLGYTFGSGTRLTVV.

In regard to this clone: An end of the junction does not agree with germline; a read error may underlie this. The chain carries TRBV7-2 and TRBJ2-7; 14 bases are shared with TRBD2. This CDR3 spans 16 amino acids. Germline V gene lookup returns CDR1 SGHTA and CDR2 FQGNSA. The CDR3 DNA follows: TGTGCCAGCAGCCCACCTGGACTAGCGGGAGGCTACGAGCAGTACTTT. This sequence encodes CASSPPGLAGGYEQYF. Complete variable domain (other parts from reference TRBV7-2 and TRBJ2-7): GAGVSQSPSNKVTEKGKDVELRCDPISGHTALYWYRQSLGQGLEFLIYFQGNSAPDKSGLPSDRFSAERTGGSVSTLTIQRTQQEDSAVYLCASSPPGLAGGYEQYFGPGTRLTVT.

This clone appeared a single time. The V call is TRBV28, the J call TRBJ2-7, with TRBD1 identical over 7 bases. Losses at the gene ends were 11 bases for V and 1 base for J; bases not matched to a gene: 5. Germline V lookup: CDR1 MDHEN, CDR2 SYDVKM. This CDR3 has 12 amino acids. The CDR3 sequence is CAAGDRSYEQYF. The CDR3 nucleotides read TGTGCCGCTGGGGACAGATCCTACGAGCAGTACTTC.

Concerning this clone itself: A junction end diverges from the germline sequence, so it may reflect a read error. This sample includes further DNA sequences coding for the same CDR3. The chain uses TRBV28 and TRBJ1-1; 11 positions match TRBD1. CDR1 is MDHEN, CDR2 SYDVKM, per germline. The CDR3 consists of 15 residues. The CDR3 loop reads CASPGTGGMNTEAFF. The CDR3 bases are TGTGCCAGTCCCGGGACAGGGGGAATGAACACTGAGGCTTTCTTT.

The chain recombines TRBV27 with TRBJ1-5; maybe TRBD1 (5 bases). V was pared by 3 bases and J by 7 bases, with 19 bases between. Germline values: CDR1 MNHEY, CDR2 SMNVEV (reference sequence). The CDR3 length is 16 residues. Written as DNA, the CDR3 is TGTGCCAGCAGTTTCCGGGGGGTGCGCGGTGGACAGCCCCAGCATTTT. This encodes CASSFRGVRGGQPQHF.

As DNA, the CDR3 is TGTGCCAGCAGTTTTGCCAGGCCTCCAGAAAAACTGTTTTTT. This sequence encodes CASSFARPPEKLFF. The V and J genes are TRBV27 and TRBJ1-4; D is ambiguous. CDR3 length: 14 amino acids. V lost 3 bases and J 8 bases, leaving 13 bases between the germline ends. CDR1 is MNHEY, CDR2 SMNVEV, per germline (reference sequence). The full variable domain, its missing parts supplied by reference TRBV27 and TRBJ1-4, is EAQVTQNPRYLITVTGKKLTVTCSQNMNHEYMSWYRQDPGLGLRQIYYSMNVEVTDKGDVPEGYKVSRKEKRNFPLILESPSPNQTSLYFCASSFARPPEKLFFGSGTQLSVL.

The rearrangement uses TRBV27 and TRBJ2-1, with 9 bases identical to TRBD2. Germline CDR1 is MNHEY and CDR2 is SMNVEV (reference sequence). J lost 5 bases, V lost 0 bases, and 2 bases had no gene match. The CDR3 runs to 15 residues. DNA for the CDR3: TGTGCCAGCAGTTTATCTCGGACTAGCGACAATGAGCAGTTCTTC. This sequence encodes CASSLSRTSDNEQFF.